One sample yielded the 11 T cell receptor beta chains listed below, sequenced in a study. From the RT-PCR reads, TCRdb called clonotypes with MiXCR, one entry per CDR3 protein. The table records hundreds of thousands of distinct CDR3 sequences, approximately 15% of them present only once. The sample taken for sequencing was memory CD4+ T cells from blood. The source is a female donor in good health, serving as a healthy control.

The chain couples TRBV5-4 to TRBJ2-1; D is perhaps TRBD2 (5 bases). Deletions cut 6 bases from V and 6 bases from J, with 22 bases between. The length of the CDR3 is 16 residues. The germline V gene has CDR1 SGHNT and CDR2 YYREEE (reference sequence). The CDR3 DNA follows: TGTGCCAGCACCTCGACCGGGAAAGGTAGACGCAATGAGCAGTTCTTC. It encodes CASTSTGKGRRNEQFF.

This clonotype was counted between two and nine times. The chain couples TRBV18 to TRBJ2-7; 9 positions match TRBD1. The CDR3 consists of 15 residues. J was trimmed by 5 bases and V by 0 bases; bases with no gene match: 5. CDR1 is KGHSH and CDR2 is LQKENI in the germline V gene. CDR3 DNA sequence: TGTGCCAGCTCACCACCGGGACAGGGAGGGGACGAGCAGTACTTC. Translating gives CASSPPGQGGDEQYF.

CDR3 nucleotides: TGTGCCAGCAGCTTAGGCTCGGGGTCCTCCGAAAAACTGTTTTTT. Its protein is CASSLGSGSSEKLFF. The chain couples TRBV7-2 to TRBJ1-4; D unclear. Trimming took 1 base from V and 8 from J, leaving 14 bases between them. The CDR3 extends over 15 amino acids. Germline CDR1 is SGHTA and CDR2 is FQGNSA.

This clonotype was counted ten times or more. The rearrangement links TRBV6-5 to TRBJ2-3; a weak D match, TRBD1 (5 bases). The CDR3 loop spans 17 amino acids. Germline values: CDR1 MNHEY, CDR2 SVGAGI. Trimming took off 6 bases at V and 2 bases at J, with 21 bases between the two ends. In nucleotides, the CDR3 is TGTGCCAGCAGGATGAATTACGTCCAGGGTAACACAGATACGCAGTATTTT. Protein: CASRMNYVQGNTDTQYF.

The gene calls are TRBV24-1 and TRBJ2-2; 7 nucleotides align to TRBD1. The germline CDR1 and CDR2 sequences are KGHDR and SFDVKD. The CDR3 runs 16 residues. J gave up 4 bases and V 3 bases, and 7 bases lay outside the gene matches. The CDR3 DNA follows: TGTGCCACCAGTGATCGACGGACAGGAACCACCGGGGAGCTGTTTTTT. Encoded protein: CATSDRRTGTTGELFF.

This clonotype was seen a few times. This chain uses TRBV12-3 or TRBV12-4 with TRBJ2-3, with D perhaps matching TRBD1 (6 bases). The CDR3 runs 15 residues. Trimming stripped 4 bases from V and 5 bases from J, with 16 bases between. For the CDR3, the DNA is TGTGCCAGCAGTTACAGGGCCGGATCGGGAGATACGCAGTATTTT. This gives the protein CASSYRAGSGDTQYF.

The sample holds a few counts of this clonotype. The V and J genes are TRBV6-2 or TRBV6-3 and TRBJ2-7; a weak D match, TRBD2 (5 bases). Germline CDR1 and CDR2: MNHEY and SVGEGT. The CDR3 spans 15 residues. Deletions cut 4 bases from V and 6 bases from J, with 19 bases between. The CDR3 loop is CASSSWRSLAPEQYF. The CDR3 bases are TGTGCCAGCAGTTCTTGGAGGAGTTTAGCCCCCGAGCAGTACTTC.

This clonotype occurred a few times. The V gene is TRBV28, the J gene TRBJ1-1; no definite D call. The CDR3 contains 13 residues. V lost 6 bases and J 2 bases, leaving 10 bases between the germline ends. Germline CDR1 is MDHEN and CDR2 is SYDVKM. The CDR3 is CASSSGRNTEAFF. The DNA of the CDR3 is TGTGCCAGCAGCTCCGGACGCAACACTGAAGCTTTCTTT.

The chain carries TRBV19 and TRBJ2-1; D perhaps matches TRBD2 (6 bases). CDR3 length equals 16 residues. V lost 9 bases to trimming and J lost 9 bases, with 27 bases between them. CDR1 and CDR2 from the germline V gene are LNHDA and SQIVND (reference sequence). CDR3 protein: CASRMTGTAPHAEQFF. CDR3 coding DNA: TGTGCCAGCAGAATGACCGGGACTGCCCCCCATGCTGAGCAGTTCTTC. The full variable domain, completed using reference TRBV19 and TRBJ2-1, is DGGITQSPKYLFRKEGQNVTLSCEQNLNHDAMYWYRQDPGQGLRLIYYSQIVNDFQKGDIAEGYSVSREKKESFPLTVTSAQKNPTAFYLCASRMTGTAPHAEQFFGPGTRLTVL.

As regards this clonotype: An end of the junction does not agree with germline; a read error may underlie this. This chain uses TRBV5-6 with TRBJ2-5, with 9 bases matching TRBD2. Germline-derived CDR1 and CDR2 are SGHDT and YYEEEE. This CDR3 region has 15 residues. The CDR3 DNA reads as TGTGCCAGCATCTTGGTTGCGGGAGGGCGAGAGACCCAGTACTTC. It specifies CASILVAGGRETQYF.

This clonotype has more than one count but fewer than ten. For the CDR3, the DNA is TGTGCCAGCAGTTCGACCGATTGGCGACGCGAGCAGTTCTTC. It yields the protein CASSSTDWRREQFF. V usage is TRBV6-6 and J usage is TRBJ2-1; D is unresolved. Germline CDR1 reads MNHNY; CDR2 reads SVGAGI (reference sequence). There are 14 residues in the CDR3. Between the trimmed V and J ends, which lost 4 bases and 10 bases, there was a span of 17 bases.